The source of this TCR beta chain is a study of patients and donors after allogeneic stem cell transplantation. V gave up 1 base and J gave up 10 bases, with 8 bases separating them. This CDR3 comprises 12 residues. In germline, CDR1 is SGHDN, CDR2 FVKESK. TCRdb independently ran MiXCR on the RT-PCR reads; one entry per CDR3 protein. Found here are approximately 210,000 distinct CDR3 sequences, about 40% of them singletons; the top ten hold 25% to 35%. The sample consisted of blood, either unsorted or a sorted T cell fraction (not recorded which). The genes are TRBV14 and TRBJ2-1; the D is unclear. This TCR was sampled from a human donor who was either an allogeneic HSCT recipient or a stem cell or donor lymphocyte infusion donor (not recorded which). It is not recorded whose cells these are; they may come from a transplant donor. CDR3 protein: CASSQVFFEQFF. CDR3 coding DNA: TGTGCCAGCAGCCAAGTTTTCTTCGAGCAGTTCTTC.